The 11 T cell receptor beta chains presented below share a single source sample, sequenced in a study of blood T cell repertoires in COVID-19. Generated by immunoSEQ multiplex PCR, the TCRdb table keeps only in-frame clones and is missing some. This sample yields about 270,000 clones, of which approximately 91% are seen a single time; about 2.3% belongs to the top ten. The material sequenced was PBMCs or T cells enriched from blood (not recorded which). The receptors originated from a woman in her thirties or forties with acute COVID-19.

CDR3 DNA sequence: TGTGCCAGCAAGACGACAGTGAACACTGAAGCTTTCTTT. Translating gives CASKTTVNTEAFF. The chain uses TRBV6-5 and TRBJ1-1, with D maybe TRBD1 (5 bases). Germline V lookup: CDR1 MNHEY, CDR2 SVGAGI. V was shortened by 7 bases and J by 0 bases, with 9 bases between the two germline ends. There are 13 residues in the CDR3.

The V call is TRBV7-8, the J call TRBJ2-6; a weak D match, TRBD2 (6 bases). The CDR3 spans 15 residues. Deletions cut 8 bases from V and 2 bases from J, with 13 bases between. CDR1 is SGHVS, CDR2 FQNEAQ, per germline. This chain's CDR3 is CASALGGTGANVLTF. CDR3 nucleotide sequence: TGTGCCAGCGCCTTGGGGGGTACTGGGGCCAACGTCCTGACTTTC.

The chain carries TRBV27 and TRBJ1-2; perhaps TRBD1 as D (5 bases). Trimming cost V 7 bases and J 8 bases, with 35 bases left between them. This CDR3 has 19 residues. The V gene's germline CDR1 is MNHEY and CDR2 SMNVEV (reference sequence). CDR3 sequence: CASNPRVVGSAGPRGGYTF. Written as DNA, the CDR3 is TGTGCCAGCAATCCTAGGGTGGTCGGGTCCGCCGGCCCTCGGGGGGGCTACACCTTC.

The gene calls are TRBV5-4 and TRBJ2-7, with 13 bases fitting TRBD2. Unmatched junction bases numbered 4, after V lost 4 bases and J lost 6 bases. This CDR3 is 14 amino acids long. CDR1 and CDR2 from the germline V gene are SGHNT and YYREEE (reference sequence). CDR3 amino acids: CASSPGLAGVEQYF. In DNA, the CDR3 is TGTGCCAGCAGCCCAGGACTAGCGGGAGTCGAGCAGTACTTC. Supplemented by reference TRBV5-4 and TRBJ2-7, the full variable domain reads ETGVTQSPTHLIKTRGQQVTLRCSSQSGHNTVSWYQQALGQGPQFIFQYYREEENGRGNFPPRFSGLQFPNYSSELNVNALELDDSALYLCASSPGLAGVEQYFGPGTRLTVT.

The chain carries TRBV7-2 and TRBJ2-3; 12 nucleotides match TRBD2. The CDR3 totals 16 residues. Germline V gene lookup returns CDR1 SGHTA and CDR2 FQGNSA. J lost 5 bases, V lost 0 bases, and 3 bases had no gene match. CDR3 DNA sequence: TGTGCCAGCAGCTTAGCACTAGCGGGAGGAAAAGATACGCAGTATTTT. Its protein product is CASSLALAGGKDTQYF.

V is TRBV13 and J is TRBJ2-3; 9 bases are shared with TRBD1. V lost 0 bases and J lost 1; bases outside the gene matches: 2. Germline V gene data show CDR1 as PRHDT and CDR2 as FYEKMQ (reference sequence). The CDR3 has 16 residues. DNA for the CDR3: TGTGCCAGCAGCTTAGGACAGGGGGCCGGCACAGATACGCAGTATTTT. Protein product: CASSLGQGAGTDTQYF.

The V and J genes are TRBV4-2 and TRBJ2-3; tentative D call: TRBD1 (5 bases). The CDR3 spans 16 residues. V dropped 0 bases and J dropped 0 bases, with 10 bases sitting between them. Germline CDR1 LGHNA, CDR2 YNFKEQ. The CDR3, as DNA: TGTGCCAGCAGCCAAGAGGGGCTTCCTAGCACAGATACGCAGTATTTT. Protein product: CASSQEGLPSTDTQYF.

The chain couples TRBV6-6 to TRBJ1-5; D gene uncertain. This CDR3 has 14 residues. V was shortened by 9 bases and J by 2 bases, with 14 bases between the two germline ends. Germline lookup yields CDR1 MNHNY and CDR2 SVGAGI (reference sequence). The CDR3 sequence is CASSASGGNQPQHF. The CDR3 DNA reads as TGTGCCAGTAGCGCCTCCGGGGGCAATCAGCCCCAGCATTTT.

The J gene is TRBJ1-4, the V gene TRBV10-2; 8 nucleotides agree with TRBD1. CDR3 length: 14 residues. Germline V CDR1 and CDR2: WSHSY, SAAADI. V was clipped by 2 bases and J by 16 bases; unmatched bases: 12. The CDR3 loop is CASSEPGQGMVRFF. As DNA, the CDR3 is TGCGCCAGCAGTGAGCCAGGACAGGGTATGGTCCGGTTTTTT.

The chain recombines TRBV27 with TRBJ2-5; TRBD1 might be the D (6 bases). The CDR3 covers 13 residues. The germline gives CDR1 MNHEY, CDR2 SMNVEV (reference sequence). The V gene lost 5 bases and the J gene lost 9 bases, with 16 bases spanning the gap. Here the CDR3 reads CASSPGTTLAQYF. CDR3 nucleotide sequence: TGTGCCAGCAGTCCCGGGACAACTTTGGCCCAGTACTTC.

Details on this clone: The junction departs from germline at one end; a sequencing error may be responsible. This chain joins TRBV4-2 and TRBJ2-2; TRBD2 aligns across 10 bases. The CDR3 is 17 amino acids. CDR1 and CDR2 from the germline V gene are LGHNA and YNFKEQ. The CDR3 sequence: CASSKESAGGRTGELFF. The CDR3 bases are TGTGCCAGCAGCAAAGAGTCAGCGGGAGGGCGAACCGGGGAGCTGTTTTTT.